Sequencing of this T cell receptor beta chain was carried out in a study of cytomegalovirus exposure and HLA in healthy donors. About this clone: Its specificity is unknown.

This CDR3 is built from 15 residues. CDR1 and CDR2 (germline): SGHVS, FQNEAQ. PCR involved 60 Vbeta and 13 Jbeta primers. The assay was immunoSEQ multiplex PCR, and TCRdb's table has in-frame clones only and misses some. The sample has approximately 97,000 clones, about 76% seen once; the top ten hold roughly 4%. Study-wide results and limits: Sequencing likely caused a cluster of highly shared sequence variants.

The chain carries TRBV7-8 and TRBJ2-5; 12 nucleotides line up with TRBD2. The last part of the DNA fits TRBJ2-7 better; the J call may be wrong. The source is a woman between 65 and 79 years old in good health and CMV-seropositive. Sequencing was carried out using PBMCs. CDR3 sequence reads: CASSVRTSGNYEQYF. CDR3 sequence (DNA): TGTGCCAGCAGCGTGCGGACTAGCGGGAACTACGAGCAGTACTTC.